Presented here are 4 T cell receptor beta chains from one specimen sequenced in a study of blood T cell repertoires in COVID-19. Libraries were prepared by immunoSEQ multiplex PCR; TCRdb keeps only in-frame clonotypes and omits some of them. Of about 310,000 clones in the sample, around 90% were seen once. Sequences were obtained from peripheral blood. These receptors originate from a man between 18 and 35 years old with active or convalescent COVID-19.

The CDR3 spells CASSSGGQGVYGYTF. CDR3 DNA: TGTGCCAGCAGTTCCGGGGGACAGGGGGTCTATGGCTACACCTTC. This chain uses TRBV6-5 with TRBJ1-2; TRBD1 agrees at 11 bases. V shed 4 bases, J shed 4 bases, and the junction held 5 bases outside the gene matches. The CDR3 is made up of 15 amino acids. Germline CDR1 reads MNHEY; CDR2 reads SVGAGI.

The gene calls are TRBV28 and TRBJ1-2; D ambiguous. Per germline, CDR1 MDHEN and CDR2 SYDVKM. The CDR3 is 15 amino acids. Trimming shortened V by 1 base and J by 8 bases, and 17 bases separated the two germline ends. The CDR3 spells CASSLSDGVFQGYTF. In DNA form, the CDR3 reads TGTGCCAGCAGTTTATCCGACGGGGTGTTCCAAGGCTACACCTTC.

The rearrangement uses TRBV5-1 and TRBJ2-5; 8 bases are a match to TRBD2. The length of the CDR3 is 19 residues. Germline V lookup: CDR1 SGHRS, CDR2 YFSETQ. The V segment lost 0 bases and the J segment 6 bases; nucleotides outside the gene matches: 19. The CDR3 loop reads CASSLAMSISGATSKTQYF. CDR3 nucleotide sequence: TGCGCCAGCAGCTTGGCCATGAGTATTAGCGGGGCGACAAGTAAGACCCAGTACTTC.

The table lists this clone with a few counts. The J gene is TRBJ1-1, the V gene TRBV3-1 (or the pseudogene TRBV3-2); a possible D gene is TRBD1 (5 bases). Per the germline V gene, CDR1 is LGHDT and CDR2 is YNNKEL (reference sequence). Trimming cost V 4 bases and J 0 bases, with 18 bases left between them. The CDR3 has 17 residues. The CDR3 loop reads CASSRSNHRLMNTEAFF. The CDR3 coding sequence is TGTGCCAGCAGCCGCTCTAACCACAGGCTAATGAACACTGAAGCTTTCTTT.